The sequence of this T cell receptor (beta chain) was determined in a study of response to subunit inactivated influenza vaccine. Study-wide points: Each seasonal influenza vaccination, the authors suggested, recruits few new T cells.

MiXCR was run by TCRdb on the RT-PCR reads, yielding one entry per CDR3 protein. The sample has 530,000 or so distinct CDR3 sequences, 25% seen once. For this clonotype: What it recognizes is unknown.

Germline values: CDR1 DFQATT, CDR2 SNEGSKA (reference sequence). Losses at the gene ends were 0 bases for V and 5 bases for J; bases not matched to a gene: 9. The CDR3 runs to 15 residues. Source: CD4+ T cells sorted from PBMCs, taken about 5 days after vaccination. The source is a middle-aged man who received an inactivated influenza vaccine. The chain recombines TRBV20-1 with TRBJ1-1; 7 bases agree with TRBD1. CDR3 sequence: CSAREWTGIWTEAFF. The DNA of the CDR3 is TGCAGTGCTAGAGAGTGGACAGGAATATGGACTGAAGCTTTCTTT.